The 21 T cell receptor beta chains reported below all come from one sample, sequenced in a study of CD8 T cells in ankylosing spondylitis. Study outcomes and limitations: Ankylosing spondylitis blood appeared to be characterized by a TCR beta motif of about 8 highly homologous variants.

TCRdb ran MiXCR on the 5' RACE reads and lists one entry per CDR3 protein. The data hold fewer than 550,000 distinct CDR3 sequences, with roughly 5.2% observed a single time. What these receptors recognize is not known. Source material: blood, either unsorted or a sorted T cell fraction (not recorded which). The receptors were sampled from a male donor with ankylosing spondylitis.

This clonotype occurred many times. This chain connects TRBV21-1 to TRBJ1-2. TRBV21-1 is given as a pseudogene. CDR3 length: 16 residues. CDR3 DNA sequence: TGTGCCAGCAGCAAATCGGCAGGGCCGAGAAACTATGGCTACACCTTC. It codes for CASSKSAGPRNYGYTF.

This clonotype was detected ten times or more. This chain links TRBV20-1 with TRBJ2-7; 14 bases align to TRBD2. The CDR3 covers 16 residues. Germline trimming cut 3 bases from V and 1 base from J; bases unmatched to any gene: 5. Germline CDR1 and CDR2: DFQATT and SNEGSKA (reference sequence). The CDR3 reads CSASGTSGSGSYEQYF. For the CDR3, the DNA is TGCAGTGCTAGTGGGACTAGCGGGAGCGGGTCCTACGAGCAGTACTTC.

This clonotype appeared many times. The CDR3 region has the DNA TGCAGTGCTAGAGATGCCTGGACAGGGGTTGGCTACACCTTC. It encodes CSARDAWTGVGYTF. The chain employs TRBV20-1 and TRBJ1-2, with 9 bases lining up with TRBD1. This CDR3 is 14 amino acids long. The V gene's germline CDR1 is DFQATT and CDR2 SNEGSKA (reference sequence). V gave up 0 bases and J gave up 7 bases; unmatched junction bases: 6.

The sample holds many counts of this clonotype. The chain links TRBV10-3 to TRBJ1-2; D might be TRBD1 (5 bases). Germline V lookup: CDR1 ENHRY, CDR2 SYGVKD. Trimming stripped 0 bases from V and 4 bases from J, with 15 bases between. The CDR3 loop spans 16 amino acids. The CDR3 DNA reads TGTGCCATCAGTGAGTCGACACGGGGCGCGGGCTATGGCTACACCTTC. Translation: CAISESTRGAGYGYTF.

This clonotype was seen many times. This chain uses TRBV7-6 with TRBJ2-7, with TRBD1 matching over 7 bases. CDR3 size: 16 residues. Germline assignment: CDR1 SGHVS and CDR2 FNYEAQ. The V and J ends lost 1 base and 3 bases, in that order; junction bases with no gene match: 9. In nucleotides, the CDR3 is TGTGCCAGCAGCTTAGGCCCAGACAGGGATTACTACGAGCAGTACTTC. Translation gives CASSLGPDRDYYEQYF.

This clonotype has a handful of counts. J is TRBJ1-1 and V is TRBV30; D is possibly TRBD1 (5 bases). Trimming stripped 1 base from V and 3 bases from J, with 15 bases between. This CDR3 region has 15 residues. Germline V lookup: CDR1 GTSNPN, CDR2 SVGIG (reference sequence). The chain's CDR3 is CAWSDPGRADTEAFF. The DNA of the CDR3 is TGTGCCTGGAGTGACCCAGGCAGGGCGGACACTGAAGCTTTCTTT.

This clonotype has ten or more counts. V gene TRBV20-1 combines with J gene TRBJ1-1; TRBD1 might be the D (6 bases). This CDR3 has 11 amino acids. V shed 5 bases and J shed 8 bases, with 12 bases lying between them. Germline V gene lookup returns CDR1 DFQATT and CDR2 SNEGSKA (reference sequence). CDR3 nucleotides: TGCAGTGCTCCCGACAGGAAAGAAGCTTTCTTT. Translating gives CSAPDRKEAFF.

This clonotype has a count of ten or more. This sequence joins TRBV4-3 and TRBJ1-2; the D is unclear. The CDR3 runs to 13 residues. Trimming removed 4 bases from V and 4 bases from J, with 10 bases in between. CDR1 and CDR2 from the germline V gene are LGHNA and YSLEER. In DNA, the CDR3 is TGCGCCAGCAGCCGCCTACTAGGCTATGGCTACACCTTC. Protein sequence: CASSRLLGYGYTF.

This rearrangement joins TRBV28 to TRBJ2-1, with TRBD1 matching over 8 bases. V lost 3 bases and J lost 13; bases outside the gene matches: 2. The CDR3 contains 11 residues. Germline loops: CDR1 MDHEN, CDR2 SYDVKM. The CDR3, as DNA: TGTGCCAGCAGTTTGACAGGGGCCCAGTTCTTC. It yields the protein CASSLTGAQFF.

This clonotype has at least ten counts. The chain recombines TRBV7-9 with TRBJ1-5, with TRBD1 matching 8 bases. Germline V gene data show CDR1 as SEHNR and CDR2 as FQNEAQ (reference sequence). The CDR3 loop spans 15 amino acids. Losses at the gene ends were 5 bases for V and 4 bases for J; bases not matched to a gene: 7. The CDR3 sequence: CASSPDRAGNQPQHF. The CDR3 DNA is TGTGCCAGCAGCCCGGACAGGGCGGGGAATCAGCCCCAGCATTTT.

This clonotype showed up just a few times. The V gene is TRBV20-1, the J gene TRBJ2-7; D gene uncertain. From germline, CDR1 is DFQATT and CDR2 SNEGSKA (reference sequence). Trimming pared 6 bases from V and 3 bases from J, leaving 9 bases between. This CDR3 spans 11 amino acids. The CDR3: CSAVVLYEQYF. The DNA of the CDR3 is TGCAGTGCCGTGGTACTCTACGAGCAGTACTTC.

The chain uses TRBV25-1 and TRBJ1-1; the D is unclear. Germline V gene lookup returns CDR1 MGHDK and CDR2 SYGVNS. The CDR3 has 14 residues. V was shortened by 6 bases and J by 3 bases, with 14 bases between the two germline ends. The chain's CDR3 is CASSSSSGHTEAFF. In DNA, the CDR3 is TGTGCCAGCAGCTCATCGTCAGGCCACACTGAAGCTTTCTTT.

This clonotype showed up many times. The V gene is TRBV11-1, the J gene TRBJ2-5, with 13 positions matching TRBD2. V shed 2 bases and J 2 bases; nucleotides not matched to a gene: 8. CDR3 size: 18 residues. In germline, CDR1 is SGHAT, CDR2 FQDESV (reference sequence). In nucleotides, the CDR3 is TGTGCCAGCAGCTTACTCCCAATGACTAGCGGGGGGCAAGAGACCCAGTACTTC. Its translation is CASSLLPMTSGGQETQYF. Using reference TRBV11-1 and TRBJ2-5 for the parts outside the CDR3, the full variable domain is EAEVAQSPRYKITEKSQAVAFWCDPISGHATLYWYRQILGQGPELLVQFQDESVVDDSQLPKDRFSAERLKGVDSTLKIQPAELGDSAMYLCASSLLPMTSGGQETQYFGPGTRLLVL.

This clonotype was seen at least ten times. This chain joins TRBV10-2 and TRBJ1-2, with a tentative D call TRBD1 (5 bases). The CDR3 spans 14 residues. Germline V gene sequence: CDR1 WSHSY, CDR2 SAAADI. V shed 2 bases and J shed 2 bases, with 9 bases lying between them. CDR3 loop: CASSEGGENYGYTF. The DNA for the CDR3 is TGCGCCAGCAGTGAGGGAGGGGAAAACTATGGCTACACCTTC.

At least ten counts were recorded for this clonotype. This chain links TRBV5-1 with TRBJ2-1, with TRBD2 matching over 11 bases. The trim removed 0 bases at V and 3 bases at J, leaving 8 bases unmatched. This CDR3 has 18 residues. The V gene's germline CDR1 is SGHRS and CDR2 YFSETQ. CDR3: CASSLVLSGGAYYNEQFF. The CDR3 coding sequence is TGCGCCAGCAGCTTGGTCCTTAGCGGGGGGGCCTACTACAATGAGCAGTTCTTC.

This clonotype was detected many times. The chain uses TRBV20-1 and TRBJ1-1; TRBD1 agrees at 8 bases. Trimming removed 5 bases from V and 7 bases from J; junction bases left unmatched: 12. The germline V gene encodes CDR1 DFQATT and CDR2 SNEGSKA (reference sequence). The CDR3 consists of 14 residues. The CDR3 spells CSAPKDRVSGEAFF. The DNA for the CDR3 is TGCAGTGCTCCTAAGGACAGGGTGTCCGGTGAAGCTTTCTTT.

The CDR3 here is CSASGTRDSPYEQYF. The CDR3, as DNA: TGCAGTGCTAGTGGGACAAGGGACTCTCCCTACGAGCAGTACTTC. The chain has TRBV20-1 and TRBJ2-7, with D perhaps matching TRBD1 or TRBD2 (6 bases each). The CDR3 covers 15 residues. Trimming removed 3 bases from V and 2 bases from J, with 17 bases in between. CDR1 and CDR2 (germline): DFQATT, SNEGSKA (reference sequence).

Ten or more counts support this clonotype. A junction boundary mismatches the germline segment, possibly from a read error. This rearrangement joins TRBV5-1 to TRBJ1-1; no firm D call. This CDR3 has 14 residues. The germline gives CDR1 SGHRS, CDR2 YFSETQ. The CDR3 is CASSLGPGNTEAFF. The CDR3, as DNA: TGTGCCAGCAGCTTGGGTCCAGGTAACACTGAAGCTTTCTTT.

This clonotype was seen many times. The V call is TRBV4-3, the J call TRBJ1-2; 11 positions agree with TRBD1. Germline values: CDR1 LGHNA, CDR2 YSLEER. This CDR3 spans 13 amino acids. V trimming: 3 bases; J trimming: 7 bases; junction bases outside the gene matches: 1. The CDR3 DNA reads as TGCGCCAGCAGCCACGGGACAGGGGGTGGCTACACCTTC. Amino acid sequence: CASSHGTGGGYTF.

The chain has TRBV4-2 and TRBJ2-5; the match to TRBD2 covers 14 bases. The CDR3 consists of 16 residues. The germline V gene encodes CDR1 LGHNA and CDR2 YNFKEQ. Trimming removed 4 bases from V and 2 bases from J; junction bases left unmatched: 3. The CDR3 spells CASSRRLAGGQETQYF. Written as DNA, the CDR3 is TGTGCCAGCAGCCGCCGACTAGCGGGAGGGCAAGAGACCCAGTACTTC.

This clonotype was picked up many times. The chain recombines TRBV5-1 with TRBJ2-1; D not certain. There are 14 residues in the CDR3. CDR1 and CDR2 from the germline V gene are SGHRS and YFSETQ. Trimming took 0 bases from V and 5 from J, leaving 9 bases between them. The CDR3 loop reads CASSLDVGDNEQFF. CDR3 DNA sequence: TGCGCCAGCAGCTTGGATGTTGGGGACAATGAGCAGTTCTTC.